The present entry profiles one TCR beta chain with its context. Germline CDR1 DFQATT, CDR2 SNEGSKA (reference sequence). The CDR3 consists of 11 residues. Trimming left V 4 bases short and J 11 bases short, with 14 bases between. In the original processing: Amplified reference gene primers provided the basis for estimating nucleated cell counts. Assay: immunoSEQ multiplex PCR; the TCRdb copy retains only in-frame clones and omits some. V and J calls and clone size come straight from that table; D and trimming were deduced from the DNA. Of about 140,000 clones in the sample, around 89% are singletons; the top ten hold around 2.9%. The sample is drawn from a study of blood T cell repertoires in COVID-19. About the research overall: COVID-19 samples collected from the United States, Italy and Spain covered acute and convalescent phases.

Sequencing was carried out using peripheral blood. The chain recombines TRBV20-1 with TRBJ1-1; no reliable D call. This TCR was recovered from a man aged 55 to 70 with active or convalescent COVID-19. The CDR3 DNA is TGCAGTGCTACAGCCCGCCGGGGTGCTTTCTTT. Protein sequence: CSATARRGAFF.